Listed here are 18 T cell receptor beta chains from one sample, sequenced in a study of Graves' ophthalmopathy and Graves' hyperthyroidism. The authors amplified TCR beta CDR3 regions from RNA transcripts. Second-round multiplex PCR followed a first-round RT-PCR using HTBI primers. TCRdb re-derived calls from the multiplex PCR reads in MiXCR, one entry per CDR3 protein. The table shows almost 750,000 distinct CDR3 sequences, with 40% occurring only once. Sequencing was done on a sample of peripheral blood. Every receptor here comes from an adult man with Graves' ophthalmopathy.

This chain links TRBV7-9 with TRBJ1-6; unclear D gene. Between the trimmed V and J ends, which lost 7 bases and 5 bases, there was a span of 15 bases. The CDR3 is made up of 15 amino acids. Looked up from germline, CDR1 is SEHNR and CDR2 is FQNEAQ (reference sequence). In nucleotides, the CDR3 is TGTGCCAGCAACCTTTGGCGCGGGCATAATTCACCCCTCCACTTT. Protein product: CASNLWRGHNSPLHF.

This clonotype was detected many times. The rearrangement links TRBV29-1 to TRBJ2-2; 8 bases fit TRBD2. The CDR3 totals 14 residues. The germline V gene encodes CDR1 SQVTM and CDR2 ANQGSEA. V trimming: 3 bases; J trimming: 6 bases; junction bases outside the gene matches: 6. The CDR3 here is CSVDVGRVPGELFF. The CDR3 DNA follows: TGCAGCGTTGATGTCGGGAGGGTTCCCGGGGAGCTGTTTTTT.

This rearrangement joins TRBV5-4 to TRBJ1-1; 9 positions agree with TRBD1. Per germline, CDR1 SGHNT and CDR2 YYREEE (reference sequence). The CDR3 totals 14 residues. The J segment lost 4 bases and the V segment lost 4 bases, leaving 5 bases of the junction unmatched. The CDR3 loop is CASSETGGGTEAFF. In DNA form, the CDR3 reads TGTGCCAGCAGCGAAACAGGGGGCGGCACTGAAGCTTTCTTT.

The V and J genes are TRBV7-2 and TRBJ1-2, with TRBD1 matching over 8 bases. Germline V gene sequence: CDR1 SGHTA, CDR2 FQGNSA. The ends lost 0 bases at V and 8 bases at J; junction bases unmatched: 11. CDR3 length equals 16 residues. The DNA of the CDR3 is TGTGCCAGCAGCTTAGCGGGAACAGGGGGATCTCGGGGCTACACCTTC. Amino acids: CASSLAGTGGSRGYTF.

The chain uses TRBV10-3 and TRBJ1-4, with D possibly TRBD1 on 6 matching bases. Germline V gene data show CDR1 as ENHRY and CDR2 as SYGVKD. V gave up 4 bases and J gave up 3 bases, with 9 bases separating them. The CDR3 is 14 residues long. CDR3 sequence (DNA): TGTGCCATCAGTGCAGGGGCGGCTAATGAAAAACTGTTTTTT. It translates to CAISAGAANEKLFF.

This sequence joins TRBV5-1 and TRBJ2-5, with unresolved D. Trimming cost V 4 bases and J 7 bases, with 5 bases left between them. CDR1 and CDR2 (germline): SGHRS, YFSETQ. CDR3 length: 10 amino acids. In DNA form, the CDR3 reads TGCGCCAGCAGCCACGGGACCCAGTACTTC. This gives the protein CASSHGTQYF.

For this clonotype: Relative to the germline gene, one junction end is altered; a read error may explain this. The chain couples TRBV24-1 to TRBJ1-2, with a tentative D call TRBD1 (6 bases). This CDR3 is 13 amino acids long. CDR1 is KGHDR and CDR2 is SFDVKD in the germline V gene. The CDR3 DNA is TGTGCCAGCAGTCAGGACAGAATTAATGGCCACACCTTC. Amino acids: CASSQDRINGHTF.

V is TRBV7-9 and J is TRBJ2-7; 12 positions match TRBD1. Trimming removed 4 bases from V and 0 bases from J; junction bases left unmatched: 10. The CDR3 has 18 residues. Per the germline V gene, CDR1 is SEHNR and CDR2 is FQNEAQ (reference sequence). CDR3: CASSSTGTGGTSSYEQYF. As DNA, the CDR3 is TGTGCCAGCAGCTCGACCGGGACAGGGGGCACGAGCTCCTACGAGCAGTACTTC.

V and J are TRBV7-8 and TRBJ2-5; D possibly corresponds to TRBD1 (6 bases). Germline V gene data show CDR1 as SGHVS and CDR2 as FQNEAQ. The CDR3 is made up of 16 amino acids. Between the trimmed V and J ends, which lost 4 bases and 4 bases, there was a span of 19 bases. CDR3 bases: TGTGCCAGCAGCTCGCAGGGGACGGAAGTACGAGAGACCCAGTACTTC. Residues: CASSSQGTEVRETQYF.

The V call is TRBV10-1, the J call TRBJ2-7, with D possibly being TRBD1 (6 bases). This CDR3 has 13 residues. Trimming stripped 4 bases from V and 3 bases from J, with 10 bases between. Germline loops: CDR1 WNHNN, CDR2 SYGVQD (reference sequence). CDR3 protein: CASSGRGLYEQYF. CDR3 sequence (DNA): TGCGCCAGCAGTGGCAGGGGTCTCTACGAGCAGTACTTC.

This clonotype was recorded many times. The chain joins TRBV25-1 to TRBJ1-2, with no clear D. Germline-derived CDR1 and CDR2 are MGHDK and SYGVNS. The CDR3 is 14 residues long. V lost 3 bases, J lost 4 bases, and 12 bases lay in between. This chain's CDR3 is CASSESQLSYGYTF. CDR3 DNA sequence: TGTGCCAGCAGTGAGAGTCAGCTCAGCTATGGCTACACCTTC.

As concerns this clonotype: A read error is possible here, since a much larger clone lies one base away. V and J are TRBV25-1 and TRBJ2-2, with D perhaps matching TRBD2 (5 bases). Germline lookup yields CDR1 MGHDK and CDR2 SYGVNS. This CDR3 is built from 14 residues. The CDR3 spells CASSEIGNTGEPFF. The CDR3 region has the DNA TGTGCCAGCAGTGAAATAGGGAACACCGGGGAGCCGTTTTTT.

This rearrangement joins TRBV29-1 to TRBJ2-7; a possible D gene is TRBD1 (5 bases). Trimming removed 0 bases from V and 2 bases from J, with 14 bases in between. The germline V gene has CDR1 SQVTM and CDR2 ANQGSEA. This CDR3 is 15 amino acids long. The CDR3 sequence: CSVEEATKGTYEQYF. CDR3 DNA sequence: TGCAGCGTTGAAGAAGCGACCAAGGGGACCTACGAGCAGTACTTC.

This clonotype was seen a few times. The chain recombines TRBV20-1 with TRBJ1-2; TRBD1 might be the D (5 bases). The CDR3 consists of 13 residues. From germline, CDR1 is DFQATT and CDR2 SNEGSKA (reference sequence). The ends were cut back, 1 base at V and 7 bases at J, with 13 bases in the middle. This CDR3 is CSARGDRPPGYTF. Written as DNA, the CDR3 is TGCAGTGCTAGAGGGGACCGTCCCCCTGGCTACACCTTC.

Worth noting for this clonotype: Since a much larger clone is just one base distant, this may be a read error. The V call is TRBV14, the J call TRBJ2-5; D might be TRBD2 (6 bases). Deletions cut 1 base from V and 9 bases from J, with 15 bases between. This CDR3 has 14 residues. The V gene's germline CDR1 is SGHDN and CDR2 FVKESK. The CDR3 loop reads CASSQGAYGEAQYF. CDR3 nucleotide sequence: TGTGCCAGCAGCCAAGGGGCCTATGGGGAGGCCCAGTACTTC.

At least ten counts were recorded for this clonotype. CDR3 in DNA: TGTGCCAGCAGCTTAGTACAGGAGAATGAAAAACTGTTTTTT. This encodes CASSLVQENEKLFF. This chain uses TRBV7-9 with TRBJ1-4, with a weak D call TRBD1 (5 bases). Trimming removed 1 base at V and 5 bases at J, with 8 bases between. The CDR3 consists of 14 residues. Germline V gene data show CDR1 as SEHNR and CDR2 as FQNEAQ (reference sequence).

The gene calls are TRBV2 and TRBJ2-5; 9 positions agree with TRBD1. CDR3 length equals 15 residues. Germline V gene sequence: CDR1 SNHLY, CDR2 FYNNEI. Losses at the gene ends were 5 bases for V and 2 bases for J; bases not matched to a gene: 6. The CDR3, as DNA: TGTGCCAGCAGTTTCTCAGACAGGGGGCAAGAGACCCAGTACTTC. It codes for CASSFSDRGQETQYF.

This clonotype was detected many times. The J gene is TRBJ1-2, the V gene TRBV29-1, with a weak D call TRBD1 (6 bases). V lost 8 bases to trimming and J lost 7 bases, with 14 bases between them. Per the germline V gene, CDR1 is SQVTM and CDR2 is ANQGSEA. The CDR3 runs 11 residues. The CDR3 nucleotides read TGCAGCTCACAGGGAGGAGGTGGCTACACCTTC. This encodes CSSQGGGGYTF.